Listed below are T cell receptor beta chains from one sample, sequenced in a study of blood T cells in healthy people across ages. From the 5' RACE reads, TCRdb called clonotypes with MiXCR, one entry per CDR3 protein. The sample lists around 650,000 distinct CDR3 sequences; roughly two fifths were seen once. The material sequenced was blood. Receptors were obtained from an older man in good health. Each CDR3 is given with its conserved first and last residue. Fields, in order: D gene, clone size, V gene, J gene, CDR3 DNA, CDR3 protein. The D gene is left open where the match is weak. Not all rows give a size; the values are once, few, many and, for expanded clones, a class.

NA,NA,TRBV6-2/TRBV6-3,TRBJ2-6,TGTGCCAGCAGATACAGGACGTCTGGGGCCAACGTCCTGACTTTC,CASRYRTSGANVLTF
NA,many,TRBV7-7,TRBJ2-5,TGTGCCAGCAGCTTAATGTCTGATCAAGAGACCCAGTACTTC,CASSLMSDQETQYF
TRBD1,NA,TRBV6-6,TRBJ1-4,TGTGCCAGCAGTTATTCGGACAGGAGGAATGAAAAACTGTTTTTT,CASSYSDRRNEKLFF
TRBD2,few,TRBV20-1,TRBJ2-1,TGCAGTGCTAGACGCTTAGCGGGAGATCTCTACAATGAGCAGTTCTTC,CSARRLAGDLYNEQFF
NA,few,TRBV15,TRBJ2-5,TGTGCCACCAGCAGAGAGGGGTCCGGGCGAGGGCAAGAGACCCAGTACTTC,CATSREGSGRGQETQYF
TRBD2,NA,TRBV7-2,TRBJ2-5,TGTGCCAGCAGCGTGGAAGCGGGGGGAATGGAGACCCAGTACTTC,CASSVEAGGMETQYF
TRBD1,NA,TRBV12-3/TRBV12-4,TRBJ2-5,TGTGCCAGCAGTGGAAACAGGGGGCTGGCAGAGACCCAGTACTTC,CASSGNRGLAETQYF
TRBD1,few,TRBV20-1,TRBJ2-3,TGCAGTGCTAGAGTTGGGACAGGGGTCAGAGATACGCAGTATTTT,CSARVGTGVRDTQYF
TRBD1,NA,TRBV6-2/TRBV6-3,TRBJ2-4,TGTGCCAGCAGTCATCCCGGGACAGAGCAAAACATTCAGTACTTC,CASSHPGTEQNIQYF
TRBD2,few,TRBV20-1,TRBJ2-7,TGCAGTGCTAGAGGGACTAGCGGAACCTACGAGCAGTACTTC,CSARGTSGTYEQYF
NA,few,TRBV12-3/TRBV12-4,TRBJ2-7,TGTGCCAGCACCCTTAGGGAGATACAGGGAAGCTCCTACGAGCAGTACTTC,CASTLREIQGSSYEQYF
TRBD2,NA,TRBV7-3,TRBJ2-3,TGTGCCAGCAGCGAGTCTAGCGGGAGGGATACGCAGTATTTT,CASSESSGRDTQYF
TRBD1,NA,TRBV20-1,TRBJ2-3,TGCAGTGCTAGAGATTGGGAGGCAGGGGGCCCCCAGGGGCAGTATTTT,CSARDWEAGGPQGQYF
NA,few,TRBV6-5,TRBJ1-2,TGTGCCAGCAGCCGACCAGGGGACTATGGCTACACCTTC,CASSRPGDYGYTF
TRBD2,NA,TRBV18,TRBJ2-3,TGTGCCTTCAGACTAGCGGACAACACAGATACGCAGTATTTT,CAFRLADNTDTQYF
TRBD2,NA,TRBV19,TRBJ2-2,TGTGCCACACGGTTCGGGGGGGCCAACACCGGGGAGCTGTTTTTT,CATRFGGANTGELFF
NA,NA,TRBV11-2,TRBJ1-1,TGTGCCAGCAGCCCCCATCCCCTAATAAACACTGAAGCTTTCTTT,CASSPHPLINTEAFF
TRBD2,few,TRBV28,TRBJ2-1,TGTGCCAGCGCCCGGGGAGGCGGGAGGGGCAATGAGCAGTTCTTC,CASARGGGRGNEQFF
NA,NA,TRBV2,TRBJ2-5,TGTGCCAGCGGATGGCAACAGGGTCTTCAAGAGACCCAGTACTTC,CASGWQQGLQETQYF